Sequencing of this T cell receptor (beta chain) was carried out in a study of T cell changes during pregnancy in multiple sclerosis. Assay: immunoSEQ multiplex PCR; the TCRdb copy retains only in-frame clones and omits some. The sample includes tens of thousands of clones, approximately 90% of them seen just once. Germline V lookup: CDR1 MDHEN, CDR2 SYDVKM. The CDR3 contains 15 residues. J gave up 10 bases and V 8 bases, and 15 bases lay outside the gene matches. The material was peripheral blood, obtained in the first trimester of pregnancy. The sequence derives from a female donor in good health, enrolled as a control in a pregnancy study. The J gene is TRBJ2-1, the V gene TRBV28; TRBD2 aligns across 9 bases. CDR3 sequence reads: CASSLPGVAGAEQFF. The CDR3 bases are TGTGCCAGCTCCCTCCCCGGGGTAGCGGGGGCCGAGCAGTTCTTC. Full variable domain (outside the CDR3, taken from reference TRBV28 and TRBJ2-1): DVKVTQSSRYLVKRTGEKVFLECVQDMDHENMFWYRQDPGLGLRLIYFSYDVKMKEKGDIPEGYSVSREKKERFSLILESASTNQTSMYLCASSLPGVAGAEQFFGPGTRLTVL.